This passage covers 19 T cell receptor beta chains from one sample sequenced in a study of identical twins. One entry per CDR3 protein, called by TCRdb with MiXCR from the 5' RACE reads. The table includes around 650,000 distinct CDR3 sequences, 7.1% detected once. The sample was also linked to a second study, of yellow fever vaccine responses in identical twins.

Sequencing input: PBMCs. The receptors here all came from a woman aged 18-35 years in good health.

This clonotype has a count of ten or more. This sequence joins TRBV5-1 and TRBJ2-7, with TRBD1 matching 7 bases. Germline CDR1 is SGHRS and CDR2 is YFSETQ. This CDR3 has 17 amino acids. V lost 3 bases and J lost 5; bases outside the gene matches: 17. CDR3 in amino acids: CASSWFLPTGLGDEQYF. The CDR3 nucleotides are TGCGCCAGCAGCTGGTTTTTACCGACAGGGCTTGGGGACGAGCAGTACTTC. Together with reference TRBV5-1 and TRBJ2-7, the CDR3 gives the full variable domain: KAGVTQTPRYLIKTRGQQVTLSCSPISGHRSVSWYQQTPGQGLQFLFEYFSETQRNKGNFPGRFSGRQFSNSRSEMNVSTLELGDSALYLCASSWFLPTGLGDEQYFGPGTRLTVT.

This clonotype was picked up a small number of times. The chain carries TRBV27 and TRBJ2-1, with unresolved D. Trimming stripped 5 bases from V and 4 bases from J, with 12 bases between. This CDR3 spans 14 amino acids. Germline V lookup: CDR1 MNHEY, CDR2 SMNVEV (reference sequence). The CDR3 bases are TGTGCCAGCAGTACAGTAGGTGGATACAATGAGCAGTTCTTC. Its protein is CASSTVGGYNEQFF.

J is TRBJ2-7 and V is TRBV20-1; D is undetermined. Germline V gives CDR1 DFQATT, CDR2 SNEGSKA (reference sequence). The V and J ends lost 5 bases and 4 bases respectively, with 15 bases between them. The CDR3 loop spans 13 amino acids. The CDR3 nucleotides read TGCAGTGCTTTCCTCCCAACCACGTACGAGCAGTACTTC. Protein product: CSAFLPTTYEQYF.

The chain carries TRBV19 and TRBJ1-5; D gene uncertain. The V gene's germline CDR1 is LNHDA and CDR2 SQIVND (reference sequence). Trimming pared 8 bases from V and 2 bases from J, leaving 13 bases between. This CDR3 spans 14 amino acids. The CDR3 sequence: CASPPGRGNQPQHF. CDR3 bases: TGTGCCAGTCCCCCGGGCCGCGGCAATCAGCCCCAGCATTTT.

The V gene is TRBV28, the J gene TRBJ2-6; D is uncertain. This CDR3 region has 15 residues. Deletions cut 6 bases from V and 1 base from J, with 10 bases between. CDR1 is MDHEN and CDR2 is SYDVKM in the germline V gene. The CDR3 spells CASRSPRSGANVLTF. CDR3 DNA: TGTGCCAGCAGATCCCCTAGGTCTGGGGCCAACGTCCTGACTTTC.

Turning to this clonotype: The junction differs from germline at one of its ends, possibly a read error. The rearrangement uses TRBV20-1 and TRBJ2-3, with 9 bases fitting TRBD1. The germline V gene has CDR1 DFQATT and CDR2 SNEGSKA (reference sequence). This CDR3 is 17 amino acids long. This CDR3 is CSAREIKTGQGMDTQYF. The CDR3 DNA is TGCAGCGCTAGAGAAATCAAAACGGGACAGGGTATGGATACGCAGTATTTT.

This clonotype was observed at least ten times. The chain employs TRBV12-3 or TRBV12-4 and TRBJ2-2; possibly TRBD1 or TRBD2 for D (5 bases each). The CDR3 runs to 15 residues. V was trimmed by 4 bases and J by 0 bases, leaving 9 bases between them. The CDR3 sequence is CASSSGPPNTGELFF. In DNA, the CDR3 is TGTGCCAGCAGTTCGGGACCGCCGAACACCGGGGAGCTGTTTTTT.

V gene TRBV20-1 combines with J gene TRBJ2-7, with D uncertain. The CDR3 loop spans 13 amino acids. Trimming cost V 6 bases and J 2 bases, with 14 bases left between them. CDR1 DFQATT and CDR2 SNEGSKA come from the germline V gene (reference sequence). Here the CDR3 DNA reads TGCAGTGCCCTACGGAGCGCGGCCTACGAGCAGTACGTC. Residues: CSALRSAAYEQYV.

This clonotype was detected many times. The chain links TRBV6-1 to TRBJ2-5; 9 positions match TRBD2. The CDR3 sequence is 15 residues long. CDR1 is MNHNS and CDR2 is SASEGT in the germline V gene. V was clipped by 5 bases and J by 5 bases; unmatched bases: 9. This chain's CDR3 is CASSPLAGGRETQYF. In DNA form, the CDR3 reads TGTGCCAGCAGTCCCCTGGCGGGGGGGCGGGAGACCCAGTACTTC.

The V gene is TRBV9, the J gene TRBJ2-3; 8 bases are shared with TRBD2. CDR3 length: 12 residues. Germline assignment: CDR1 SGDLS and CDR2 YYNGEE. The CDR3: CSSGSSTDTQYF. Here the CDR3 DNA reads TGTTCGAGCGGGAGTAGCACAGATACGCAGTATTTT.

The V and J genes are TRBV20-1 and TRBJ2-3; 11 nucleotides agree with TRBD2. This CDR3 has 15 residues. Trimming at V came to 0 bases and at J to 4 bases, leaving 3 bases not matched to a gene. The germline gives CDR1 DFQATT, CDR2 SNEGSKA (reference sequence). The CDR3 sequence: CSARDGGLAADTQYF. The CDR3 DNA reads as TGCAGTGCTAGAGATGGGGGACTAGCGGCAGATACGCAGTATTTT.

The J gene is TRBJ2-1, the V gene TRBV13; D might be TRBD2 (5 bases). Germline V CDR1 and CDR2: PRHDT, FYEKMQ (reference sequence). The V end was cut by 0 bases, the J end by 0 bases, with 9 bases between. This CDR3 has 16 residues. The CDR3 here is CASSLGASFSYNEQFF. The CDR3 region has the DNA TGTGCCAGCAGCTTAGGGGCTAGCTTCTCCTACAATGAGCAGTTCTTC.

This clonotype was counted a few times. Here the CDR3 DNA reads TGTGCCAGCAGCATGGGACTAGCGGCGTACAATGAGCAGTTCTTC. Residues: CASSMGLAAYNEQFF. The chain is built from TRBV7-9 and TRBJ2-1, with 11 bases fitting TRBD2. Looked up from germline, CDR1 is SEHNR and CDR2 is FQNEAQ (reference sequence). The ends lost 5 bases at V and 4 bases at J; junction bases unmatched: 4. The CDR3 contains 15 residues.

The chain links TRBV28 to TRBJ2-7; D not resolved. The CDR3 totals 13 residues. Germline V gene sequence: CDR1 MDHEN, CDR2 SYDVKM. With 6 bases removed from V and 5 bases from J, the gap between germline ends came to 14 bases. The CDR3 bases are TGTGCCAGCAGCAGATTAATAAGCCACGAGCAGTACGTC. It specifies CASSRLISHEQYV.

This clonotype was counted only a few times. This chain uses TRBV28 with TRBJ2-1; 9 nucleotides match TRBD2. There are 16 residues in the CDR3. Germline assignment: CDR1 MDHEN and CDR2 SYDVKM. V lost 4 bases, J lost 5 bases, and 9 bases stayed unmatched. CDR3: CASSSHAGGDDNEQFF. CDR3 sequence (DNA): TGTGCCAGCAGTTCCCACGCGGGAGGGGACGACAATGAGCAGTTCTTC.

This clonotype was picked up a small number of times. This CDR3 reads CASRLTGGYEKLFF. DNA of the CDR3: TGTGCCAGCAGGCTGACAGGGGGCTATGAAAAACTGTTTTTT. This chain uses TRBV7-9 with TRBJ1-4; 10 bases are a match to TRBD1. V trimming: 6 bases; J trimming: 6 bases; junction bases outside the gene matches: 4. CDR1 SEHNR and CDR2 FQNEAQ come from the germline V gene (reference sequence). The CDR3 consists of 14 residues. The full variable domain, its missing parts supplied by reference TRBV7-9 and TRBJ1-4, is DTGVSQNPRHKITKRGQNVTFRCDPISEHNRLYWYRQTLGQGPEFLTYFQNEAQLEKSRLLSDRFSAERPKGSFSTLEIQRTEQGDSAMYLCASRLTGGYEKLFFGSGTQLSVL.

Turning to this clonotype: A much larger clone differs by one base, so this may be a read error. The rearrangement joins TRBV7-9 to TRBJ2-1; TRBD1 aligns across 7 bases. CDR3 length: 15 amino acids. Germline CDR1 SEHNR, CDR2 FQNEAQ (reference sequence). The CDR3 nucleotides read TGTGCCAGCAGCATACAGGGGAGCTCCTACAGTGAGCAGTTCTTC. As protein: CASSIQGSSYSEQFF.

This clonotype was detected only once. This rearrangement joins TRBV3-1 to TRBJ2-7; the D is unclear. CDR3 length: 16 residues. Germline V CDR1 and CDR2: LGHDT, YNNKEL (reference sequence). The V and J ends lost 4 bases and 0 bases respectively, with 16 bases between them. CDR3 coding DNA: TGTGCCAGCAGCCTCTCAACGAGATATAGCTCCTACGAGCAGTACTTC. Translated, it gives CASSLSTRYSSYEQYF.

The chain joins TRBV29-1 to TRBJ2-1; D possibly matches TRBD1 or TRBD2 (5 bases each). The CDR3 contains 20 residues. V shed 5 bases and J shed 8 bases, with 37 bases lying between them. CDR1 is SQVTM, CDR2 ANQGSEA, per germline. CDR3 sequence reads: CSVKTVPGSGGGFKGYEQFF. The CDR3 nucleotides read TGCAGCGTTAAGACGGTACCAGGGTCTGGAGGCGGTTTTAAAGGCTATGAGCAGTTCTTC.